This TCR beta chain was sequenced for a study of regulatory T cells in long-lasting Graves disease. Both iRepertoire HTBI primers and Arm-PCR of CDR3 regions were used to build the TCR beta libraries. TCRdb re-called the multiplex PCR reads with MiXCR, one entry per CDR3 protein. The data contain roughly 560,000 distinct CDR3 sequences, about 11% of them singletons. The time point was: newly diagnosed GD, antithyroid drugs for less than 3 months. There was RNA extracted from PBMCs, and the TCR library was made from it. A further study also used this sample, focusing on T cells in Graves' hyperthyroidism and ophthalmopathy. That report notes: Graves' hyperthyroidism qualified as stable when ophthalmopathy did not progress within 18 months. Hyperthyroidism was newly diagnosed in patients aged 18 to 65 (duration under 2 months). The primer set for the first-round RT-PCR of the TCR CDR3 was HTBI.

Source: peripheral blood mononuclear cells (PBMCs), taken at new diagnosis, from a patient treated with antithyroid drugs. The sequence was obtained from a woman aged 30 to 39 with Graves disease.

For the CDR3, the DNA is TGTGCCAGTAGTATAGATCTCAGGACAGGTAACAATGAGCAGTTCTTC. Translated, it gives CASSIDLRTGNNEQFF. This chain uses TRBV19 with TRBJ2-1; TRBD1 agrees at 7 bases. The CDR3 spans 16 residues. The V gene's germline CDR1 is LNHDA and CDR2 SQIVND (reference sequence). The trim removed 0 bases at V and 5 bases at J, leaving 7 bases unmatched.